The T cell receptor beta chain described here comes from a study of OX40 agonist ivuxolimab in advanced cancers. Study background: Participants, approximately 80% male, averaged roughly 55 years of age, ranging from roughly 20 to 85. Three patients got partial responses; one had hepatocellular carcinoma and two had cutaneous melanoma.

Patients were excluded for autoimmune disease history or systemic immunosuppression. Blood samples were obtained at baseline, cycle 4 day 1, and cycle 7 day 1. V dropped 2 bases and J dropped 8; count of bases not matched to a gene: 4. The CDR3 spans 15 residues. Germline loops: CDR1 SGHTS, CDR2 YDEGEE. Clones were read by immunoSEQ multiplex PCR, and TCRdb kept only the in-frame ones, dropping some. The sample lists 82,000 or so clones; roughly 92% were seen once. The rearrangement joins TRBV5-8 to TRBJ2-1; 13 positions agree with TRBD2. The receptor's source is an adult with an advanced solid tumor such as melanoma, head and neck, liver or kidney cancer. The sample here was CD4+ or CD8+ T cells sorted from blood, taken in a trial of the OX40 agonist ivuxolimab. The chain's CDR3 is CASSFGLAGEYEQFF. The CDR3 DNA sequence: TGTGCCAGCAGCTTCGGACTAGCGGGAGAGTATGAGCAGTTCTTC.